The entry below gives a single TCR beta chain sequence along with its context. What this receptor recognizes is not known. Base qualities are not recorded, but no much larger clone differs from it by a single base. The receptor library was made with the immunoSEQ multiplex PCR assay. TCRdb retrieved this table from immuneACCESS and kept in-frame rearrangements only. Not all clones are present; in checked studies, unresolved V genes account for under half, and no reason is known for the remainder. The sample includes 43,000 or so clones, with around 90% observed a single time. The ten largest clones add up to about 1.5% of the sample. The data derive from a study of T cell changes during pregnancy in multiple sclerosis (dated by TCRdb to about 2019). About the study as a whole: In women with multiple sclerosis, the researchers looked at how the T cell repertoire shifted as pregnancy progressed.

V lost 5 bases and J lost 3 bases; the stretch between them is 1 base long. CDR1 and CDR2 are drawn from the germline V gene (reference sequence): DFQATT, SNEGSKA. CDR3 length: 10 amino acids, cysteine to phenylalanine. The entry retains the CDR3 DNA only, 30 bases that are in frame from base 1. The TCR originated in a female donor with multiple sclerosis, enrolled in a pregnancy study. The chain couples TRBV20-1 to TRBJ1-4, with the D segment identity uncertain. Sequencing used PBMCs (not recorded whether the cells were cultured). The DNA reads TGCAGTGCTTCTAATGAAAAACTGTTTTTT. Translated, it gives CSASNEKLFF.